The 18 T cell receptor beta chains below were found in one sample sequenced in a study of naive and memory T cell subsets. Treatment in this sample: skin biopsy from PPD injection site in Mantoux-positive individual. TCR cDNA received a 3' ligated oligonucleotide that carried a UMI. The SP2 primer and nested alpha and beta constant region primers amplified ligated cDNA in four rounds. TCRdb itself ran the UMI-ligation and nested PCR reads through MiXCR, one entry per CDR3 protein. The sample holds 20,000 to 25,000 distinct CDR3 sequences, 6% seen once. The sequenced sample was skin, obtained from a tuberculin skin test site. These receptors originate from an adult in good health.

In its sample, this clonotype was seen a few times. Here the CDR3 DNA reads TGTGCCAGCTCACCAGGCGCCCCGAGGACTGAAGCTTTCTTT. This encodes CASSPGAPRTEAFF. The chain uses TRBV18 and TRBJ1-1; D is ambiguous. Germline assignment: CDR1 KGHSH and CDR2 LQKENI. Between the trimmed V and J ends, which lost 2 bases and 5 bases, there was a span of 12 bases. CDR3 length: 14 residues.

Many counts were recorded for this clonotype. The genes are TRBV2 and TRBJ2-5, with 8 bases that match TRBD1. After removal of 6 bases from V and 2 bases from J, the junction contained 5 bases not matched to a gene. CDR1 SNHLY and CDR2 FYNNEI come from the germline V gene. CDR3 length equals 14 residues. CDR3 nucleotides: TGTGCCAGCAGGGGTAGGACAGGGCAAGAGACCCAGTACTTC. Amino acids: CASRGRTGQETQYF.

There are many counts of this clonotype. The chain has TRBV18 and TRBJ1-5, with D unclear. The CDR3 length is 16 residues. Trimming left V 3 bases short and J 0 bases short, with 12 bases between. Germline assignment: CDR1 KGHSH and CDR2 LQKENI. Written as DNA, the CDR3 is TGTGCCAGCTCACCGTCAGGATGGGATAGCAATCAGCCCCAGCATTTT. Its protein is CASSPSGWDSNQPQHF.

In the case of this clonotype: A much more abundant neighbour one base away suggests this may be a read error. The chain has TRBV19 and TRBJ2-7; D is perhaps TRBD1 (6 bases). Germline assignment: CDR1 LNHDA and CDR2 SQIVND (reference sequence). The CDR3 consists of 15 residues. V lost 5 bases and J 4 bases, leaving 18 bases between the germline ends. The CDR3 DNA sequence: TGTGCCAGTAGTTTAACCGGGACATCTAGTTACGAGCAGTACTTC. Amino acid sequence: CASSLTGTSSYEQYF.

This clonotype showed up just a few times. The chain employs TRBV6-2 or TRBV6-3 and TRBJ2-7, with 11 bases aligning to TRBD2. The CDR3 length is 13 residues. The trim removed 8 bases at V and 6 bases at J, leaving 6 bases unmatched. Looked up from germline, CDR1 is MNHEY and CDR2 is SVGEGT. CDR3 sequence (DNA): TGTGCCAGCGTACTAGCGGGGGCCTCCGAGCAGTACTTC. Translating it yields CASVLAGASEQYF.

In its sample, this clonotype is medium-sized. The rearrangement joins TRBV2 to TRBJ2-7, with a tentative D call TRBD2 (6 bases). This CDR3 is built from 13 residues. The germline gives CDR1 SNHLY, CDR2 FYNNEI. The germline V and J ends were trimmed by 6 bases and 3 bases, with 12 bases remaining between them. The CDR3 here is CASRGLVLYEQYF. CDR3 DNA sequence: TGTGCCAGCAGGGGACTGGTACTCTACGAGCAGTACTTC.

Many counts were recorded for this clonotype. The chain uses TRBV4-3 and TRBJ2-7; the D is unclear. The CDR3 sequence is 17 residues long. V lost 0 bases to trimming and J lost 4 bases, with 19 bases between them. CDR1 LGHNA and CDR2 YSLEER come from the germline V gene. The CDR3 nucleotides read TGCGCCAGCAGCCAAGATGGATCTAGGGCTATGGGGTACGAGCAGTACTTC. Amino acid sequence: CASSQDGSRAMGYEQYF.

This clonotype was recorded many times. The chain recombines TRBV9 with TRBJ2-1, with 7 positions matching TRBD1. V trimming: 5 bases; J trimming: 3 bases; junction bases outside the gene matches: 8. The CDR3 runs 15 residues. Per the germline V gene, CDR1 is SGDLS and CDR2 is YYNGEE. The CDR3 loop reads CASSEQGEYYNEQFF. CDR3 coding DNA: TGTGCCAGCAGTGAGCAGGGGGAATACTACAATGAGCAGTTCTTC.

This chain connects TRBV4-1 to TRBJ2-4, with TRBD1 matching over 7 bases. CDR3 length: 14 residues. Losses at the gene ends were 4 bases for V and 8 bases for J; bases not matched to a gene: 8. Germline V gene data show CDR1 as MGHRA and CDR2 as YSYEKL. The CDR3 nucleotides read TGCGCCAGCAGCCTTCAGACAGGGCGGGACATTCAGTACTTC. Translation: CASSLQTGRDIQYF.

This clonotype was detected ten times or more. The rearrangement uses TRBV5-1 and TRBJ1-5; no clear D gene. CDR1 and CDR2 from the germline V gene are SGHRS and YFSETQ. V lost 4 bases, J lost 4 bases, and 9 bases lay in between. This CDR3 has 13 amino acids. The CDR3 loop reads CASSPRPNQPQHF. The CDR3 bases are TGCGCCAGCAGCCCAAGACCAAATCAGCCCCAGCATTTT.

V is TRBV19 and J is TRBJ1-5; D is unclear. Trimming shortened V by 0 bases and J by 6 bases, and 6 bases separated the two germline ends. Germline assignment: CDR1 LNHDA and CDR2 SQIVND (reference sequence). The CDR3 extends over 13 amino acids. CDR3: CASSIEAGQPQHF. The CDR3 DNA sequence: TGTGCCAGTAGTATAGAGGCTGGTCAGCCCCAGCATTTT.

This clonotype occurred many times. The chain recombines TRBV6-5 with TRBJ1-3, with 8 positions matching TRBD1. The germline V gene encodes CDR1 MNHEY and CDR2 SVGAGI. This CDR3 comprises 15 residues. The V gene end was trimmed by 4 bases and the J gene end by 4 bases; junction bases not matched to a gene: 6. The CDR3 reads CASSFGQGRGNTIYF. CDR3 coding DNA: TGTGCCAGCAGTTTTGGACAGGGACGGGGAAACACCATATATTTT.

This clonotype was seen a few times. V is TRBV4-1 and J is TRBJ1-3; unclear D gene. Between the trimmed V and J ends, which lost 4 bases and 0 bases, there was a span of 10 bases. CDR3 length equals 15 residues. Looked up from germline, CDR1 is MGHRA and CDR2 is YSYEKL. The CDR3 loop is CASSPDAYSGNTIYF. The DNA of the CDR3 is TGCGCCAGCAGCCCGGACGCCTACTCTGGAAACACCATATATTTT.

This clonotype occurred once. A much more abundant neighbour one base away suggests this may be a read error. The chain is built from TRBV7-2 and TRBJ2-7; 11 nucleotides align to TRBD1. Germline V gene lookup returns CDR1 SGHTA and CDR2 FQGNSA. The CDR3 consists of 14 residues. CDR3 sequence (DNA): TGTGCCGGCAGCCGGGACAGGGGGTCCTACGAGCAGTACTTC. Its protein product is CAGSRDRGSYEQYF.

In its sample, this clonotype was seen a few times. The gene calls are TRBV21-1 and TRBJ2-5; TRBD2, as called in the table, went unchecked against the DNA. TRBV21-1 is a pseudogene segment. The length of the CDR3 is 16 residues. The CDR3 DNA follows: TGTGCCAGCCGACTTCGAGAGGGCCCAAGGGGAGAGACCCAGTACTTC. Protein: CASRLREGPRGETQYF.

This clonotype was seen ten or more times. The rearrangement uses TRBV12-3 or TRBV12-4 and TRBJ2-1; 7 bases line up with TRBD2. With V trimmed by 4 bases and J by 4 bases, 10 bases remained unmatched. The CDR3 sequence is 16 residues long. The CDR3: CASSSRRWEGYNEQFF. In DNA, the CDR3 is TGTGCCAGCAGTTCCCGGCGGTGGGAGGGGTACAATGAGCAGTTCTTC.

This clonotype was recorded at least ten times. The rearrangement joins TRBV2 to TRBJ1-2, with TRBD1 identical over 12 bases. V trimming: 1 base; J trimming: 4 bases; junction bases outside the gene matches: 4. The CDR3 contains 16 residues. The germline V gene has CDR1 SNHLY and CDR2 FYNNEI. The CDR3 loop is CASSEGGQGAGYGYTF. CDR3 bases: TGTGCCAGCAGTGAAGGGGGACAGGGGGCGGGCTATGGCTACACCTTC.

By sample fraction, this clonotype is medium-sized. V usage is TRBV29-1 and J usage is TRBJ1-1, with TRBD1 matching 7 bases. V lost 3 bases, J lost 4 bases, and 5 bases stayed unmatched. The CDR3 spans 13 residues. From germline, CDR1 is SQVTM and CDR2 ANQGSEA. CDR3 amino acids: CSVDGRGTTEAFF. The DNA for the CDR3 is TGCAGCGTTGACGGCAGGGGGACCACTGAAGCTTTCTTT.